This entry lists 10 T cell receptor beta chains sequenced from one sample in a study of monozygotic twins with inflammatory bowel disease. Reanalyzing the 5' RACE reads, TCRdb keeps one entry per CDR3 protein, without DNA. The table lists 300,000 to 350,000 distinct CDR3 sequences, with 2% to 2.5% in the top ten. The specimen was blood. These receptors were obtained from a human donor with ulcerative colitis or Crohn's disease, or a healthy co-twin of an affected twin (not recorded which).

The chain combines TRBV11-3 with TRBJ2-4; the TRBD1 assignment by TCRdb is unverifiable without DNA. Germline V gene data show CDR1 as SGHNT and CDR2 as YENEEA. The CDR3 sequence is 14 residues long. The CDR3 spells CASSLGQSKNIQYF.

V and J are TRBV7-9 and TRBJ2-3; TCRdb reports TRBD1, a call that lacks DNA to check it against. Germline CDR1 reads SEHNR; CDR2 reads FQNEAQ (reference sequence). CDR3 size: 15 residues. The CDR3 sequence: CASSFNQGGTDTQYF.

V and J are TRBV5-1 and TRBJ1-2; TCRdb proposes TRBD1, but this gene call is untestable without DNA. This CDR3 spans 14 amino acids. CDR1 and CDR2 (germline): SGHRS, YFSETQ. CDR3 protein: CASSGTGGGYGYTF.

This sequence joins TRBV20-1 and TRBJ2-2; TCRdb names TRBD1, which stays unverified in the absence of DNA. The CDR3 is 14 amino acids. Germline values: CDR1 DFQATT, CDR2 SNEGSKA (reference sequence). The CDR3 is CSAFEPRTGGELFF.

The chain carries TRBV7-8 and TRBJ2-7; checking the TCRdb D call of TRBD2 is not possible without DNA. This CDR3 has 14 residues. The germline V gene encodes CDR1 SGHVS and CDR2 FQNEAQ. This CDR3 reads CASTPRRETYEQYF. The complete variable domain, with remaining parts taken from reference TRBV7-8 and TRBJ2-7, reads GAGVSQSPRYKVAKRGQDVALRCDPISGHVSLFWYQQALGQGPEFLTYFQNEAQLDKSGLPSDRFFAERPEGSVSTLKIQRTQQEDSAVYLCASTPRRETYEQYFGPGTRLTVT.

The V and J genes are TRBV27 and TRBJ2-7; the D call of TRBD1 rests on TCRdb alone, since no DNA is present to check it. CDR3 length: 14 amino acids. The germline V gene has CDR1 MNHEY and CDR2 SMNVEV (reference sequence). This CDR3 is CASGVRDRPYEQYF.

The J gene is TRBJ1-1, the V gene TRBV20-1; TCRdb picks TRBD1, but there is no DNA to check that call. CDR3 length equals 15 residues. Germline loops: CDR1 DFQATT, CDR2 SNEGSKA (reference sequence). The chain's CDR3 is CSASGTLGLNTEAFF.

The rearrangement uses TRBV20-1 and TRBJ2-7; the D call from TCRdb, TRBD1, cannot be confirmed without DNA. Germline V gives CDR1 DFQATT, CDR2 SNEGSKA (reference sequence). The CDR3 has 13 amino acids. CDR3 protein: CSASKGATYEQYF.

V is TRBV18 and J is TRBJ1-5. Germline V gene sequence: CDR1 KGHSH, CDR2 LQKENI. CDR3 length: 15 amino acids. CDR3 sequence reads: CASSPPGTVNQPQHF.

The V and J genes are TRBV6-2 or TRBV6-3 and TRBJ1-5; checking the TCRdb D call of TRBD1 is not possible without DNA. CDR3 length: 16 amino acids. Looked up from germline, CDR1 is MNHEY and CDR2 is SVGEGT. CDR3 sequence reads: CASSTTGGSTRQPQHF.